This T cell receptor beta chain was documented in a study of identical twins. The study's findings and limits: Researchers reported excess low generation probability among twin-shared out-of-frame alpha sequences.

TCRdb independently ran MiXCR on the 5' RACE reads; one entry per CDR3 protein. The sample holds 470,000 or so distinct CDR3 sequences; approximately 25% are singletons and the top ten take about 2.7%. This clonotype was observed once. Its antigen is currently unknown. The germline gives CDR1 KGHDR, CDR2 SFDVKD. The CDR3 totals 16 residues. V was clipped by 3 bases and J by 5 bases; unmatched bases: 8. The data were also submitted as part of a second study, on T cells expressing NK-cell markers. Turning to that study: One of eight sequenced donors was HCMV-seronegative; the other seven were seropositive.

V gene TRBV24-1 combines with J gene TRBJ2-1; 8 bases are a match to TRBD2. The sequence was obtained from a woman aged 18-29 years in good health. What was sequenced was CD4+ T cells sorted from blood. The CDR3 bases are TGTGCCACCAGTGATCCGGGGGGGGCCTTCAACAATGAGCAGTTCTTC. This codes for CATSDPGGAFNNEQFF.